This T cell receptor (beta chain) was sequenced for a study of radiotherapy plus CTLA-4 blockade in lung cancer. Turning to the study itself: Objective responses were documented in around a sixth of patients, with disease control in about 28%.

Study-level findings and limits: After treatment with radiotherapy plus ipilimumab, TCR clones that came from the tumor expanded in blood.

The CDR3 consists of 16 residues. The germline CDR1 and CDR2 sequences are MNHEY and SMNVEV (reference sequence). The V gene lost 3 bases and the J gene lost 7 bases, with 19 bases spanning the gap. The table came from immunoSEQ multiplex PCR; TCRdb's copy has only in-frame clones and leaves some out. The sample contains 90,000 to 100,000 clones, approximately 80% of which appear only once. Patients had chemo-refractory metastatic non-small-cell lung cancer and received focal radiation plus CTLA-4 blockade that used ipilimumab. With respect to this clone: Its antigen remains unknown.

The receptor comes from a human donor with non-small cell lung cancer that progressed on radiotherapy plus ipilimumab. The J gene is TRBJ2-1, the V gene TRBV27; maybe TRBD1 (6 bases). The source material was peripheral blood, sampled from a patient treated with radiotherapy plus ipilimumab. The CDR3 is CASSFKTGTQGNEQFF. The CDR3, as DNA: TGTGCCAGCAGTTTTAAAACCGGGACCCAGGGGAATGAGCAGTTCTTC.